This TCR beta chain appears in the sequencing data of a study of blood T cell repertoires in COVID-19. At the level of the study: The analysed material was cDNA or gDNA that came from T cells, B-cell-depleted T cells, or PBMCs.

This study enrolled people aged roughly 18 to 90 from 20 to 25 US geographic areas. Sequencing was performed with immunoSEQ multiplex PCR; in TCRdb, only in-frame clones are kept and a portion is missing. The data show fewer than 350,000 clones, with roughly 87% seen just once and about 6% held by the top ten. V lost 8 bases and J lost 6, with 19 bases in between. This CDR3 contains 14 residues. The germline V gene encodes CDR1 SGHTA and CDR2 FQGNSA. This chain links TRBV7-2 with TRBJ1-2; tentatively, D is TRBD1 (6 bases). Sample: PBMCs or T cells enriched from blood (not recorded which). The receptor's source is a woman aged 35 to 49 who had recovered from COVID-19. The CDR3 nucleotides read TGTGCCAGCTCCCGAGATACAGGGACGGATGGCTACACCTTC. It codes for CASSRDTGTDGYTF.